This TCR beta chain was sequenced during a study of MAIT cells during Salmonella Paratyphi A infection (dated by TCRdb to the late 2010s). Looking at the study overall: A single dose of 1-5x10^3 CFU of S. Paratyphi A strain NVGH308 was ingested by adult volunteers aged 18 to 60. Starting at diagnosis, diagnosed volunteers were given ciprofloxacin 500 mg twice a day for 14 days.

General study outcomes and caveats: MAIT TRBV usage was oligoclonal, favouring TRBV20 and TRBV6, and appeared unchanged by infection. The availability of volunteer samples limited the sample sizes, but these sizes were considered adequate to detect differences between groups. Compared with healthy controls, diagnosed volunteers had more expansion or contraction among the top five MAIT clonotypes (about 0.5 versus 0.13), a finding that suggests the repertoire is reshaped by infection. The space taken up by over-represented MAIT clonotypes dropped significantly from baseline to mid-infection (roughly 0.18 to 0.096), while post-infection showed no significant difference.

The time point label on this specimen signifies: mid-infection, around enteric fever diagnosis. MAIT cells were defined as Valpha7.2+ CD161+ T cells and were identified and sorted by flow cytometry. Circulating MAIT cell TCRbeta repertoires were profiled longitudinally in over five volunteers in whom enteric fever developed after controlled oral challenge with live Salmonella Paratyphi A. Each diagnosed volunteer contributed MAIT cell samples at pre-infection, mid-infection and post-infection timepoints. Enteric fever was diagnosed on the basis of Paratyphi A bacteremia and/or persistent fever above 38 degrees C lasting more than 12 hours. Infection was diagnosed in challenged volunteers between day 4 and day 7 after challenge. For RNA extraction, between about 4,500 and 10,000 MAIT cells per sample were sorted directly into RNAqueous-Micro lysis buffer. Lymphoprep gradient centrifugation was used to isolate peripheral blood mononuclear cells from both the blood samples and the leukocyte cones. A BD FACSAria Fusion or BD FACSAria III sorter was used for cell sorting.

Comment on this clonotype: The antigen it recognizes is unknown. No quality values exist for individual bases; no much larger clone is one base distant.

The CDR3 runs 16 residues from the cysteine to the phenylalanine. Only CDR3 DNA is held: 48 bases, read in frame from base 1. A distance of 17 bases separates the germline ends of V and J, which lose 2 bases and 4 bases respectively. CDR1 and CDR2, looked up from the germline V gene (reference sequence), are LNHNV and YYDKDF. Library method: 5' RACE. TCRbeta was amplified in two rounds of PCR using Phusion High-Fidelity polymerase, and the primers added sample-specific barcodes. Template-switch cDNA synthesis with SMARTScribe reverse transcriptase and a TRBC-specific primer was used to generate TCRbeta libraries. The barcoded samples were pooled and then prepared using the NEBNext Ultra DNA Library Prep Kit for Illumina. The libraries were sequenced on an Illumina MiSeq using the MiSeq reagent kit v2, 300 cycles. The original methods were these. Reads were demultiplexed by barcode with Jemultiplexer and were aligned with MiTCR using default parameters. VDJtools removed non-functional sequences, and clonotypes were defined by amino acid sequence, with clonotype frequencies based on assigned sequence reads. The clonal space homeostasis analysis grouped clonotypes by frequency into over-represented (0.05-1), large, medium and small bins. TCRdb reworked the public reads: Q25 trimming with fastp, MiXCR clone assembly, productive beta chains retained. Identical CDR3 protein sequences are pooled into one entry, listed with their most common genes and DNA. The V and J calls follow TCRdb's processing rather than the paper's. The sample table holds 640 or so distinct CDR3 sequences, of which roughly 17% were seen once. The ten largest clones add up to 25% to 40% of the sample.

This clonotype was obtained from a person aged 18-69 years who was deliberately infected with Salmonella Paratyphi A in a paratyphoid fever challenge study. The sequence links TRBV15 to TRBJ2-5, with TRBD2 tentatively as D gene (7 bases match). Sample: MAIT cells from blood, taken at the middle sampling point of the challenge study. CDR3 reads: CATSRSRGGDVETQYF. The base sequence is TGTGCCACCAGCAGATCTAGGGGGGGGGATGTAGAGACCCAGTACTTC.